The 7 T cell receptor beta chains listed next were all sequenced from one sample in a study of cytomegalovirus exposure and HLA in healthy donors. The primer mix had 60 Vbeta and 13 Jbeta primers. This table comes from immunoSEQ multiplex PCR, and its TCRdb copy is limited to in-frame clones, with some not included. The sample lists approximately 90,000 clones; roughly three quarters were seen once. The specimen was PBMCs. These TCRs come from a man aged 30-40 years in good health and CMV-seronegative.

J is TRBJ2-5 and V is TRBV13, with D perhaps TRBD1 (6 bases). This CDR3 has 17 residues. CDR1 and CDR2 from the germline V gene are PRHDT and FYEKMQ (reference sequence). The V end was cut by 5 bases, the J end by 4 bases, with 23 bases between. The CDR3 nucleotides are TGTGCCAGCAGCCTTACAACCGGGGCCCGCAGGGGAGAGACCCAGTACTTC. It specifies CASSLTTGARRGETQYF.

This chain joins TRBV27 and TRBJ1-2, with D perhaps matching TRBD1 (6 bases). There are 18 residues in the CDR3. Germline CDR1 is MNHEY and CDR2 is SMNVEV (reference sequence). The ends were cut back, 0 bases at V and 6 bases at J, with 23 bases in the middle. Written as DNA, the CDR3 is TGTGCCAGCAGTTTATCTTCGGCAGGGGATATTCGTCTACATGGCTACACCTTC. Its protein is CASSLSSAGDIRLHGYTF.

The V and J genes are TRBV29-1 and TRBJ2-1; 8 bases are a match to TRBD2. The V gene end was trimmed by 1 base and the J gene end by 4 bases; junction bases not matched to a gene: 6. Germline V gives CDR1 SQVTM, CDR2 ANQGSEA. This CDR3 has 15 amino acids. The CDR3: CSVEGVAGKYNEQFF. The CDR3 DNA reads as TGCAGCGTTGAAGGGGTAGCGGGAAAGTACAATGAGCAGTTCTTC.

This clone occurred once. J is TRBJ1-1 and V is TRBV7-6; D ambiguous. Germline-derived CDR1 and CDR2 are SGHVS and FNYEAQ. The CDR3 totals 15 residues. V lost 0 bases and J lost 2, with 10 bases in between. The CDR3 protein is CASSLAQAGNTEAFF. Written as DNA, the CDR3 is TGTGCCAGCAGCTTAGCGCAGGCAGGTAACACTGAAGCTTTCTTT. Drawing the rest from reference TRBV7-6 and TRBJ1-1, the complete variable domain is GAGVSQSPRYKVTKRGQDVALRCDPISGHVSLYWYRQALGQGPEFLTYFNYEAQQDKSGLPNDRFSAERPEGSISTLTIQRTEQRDSAMYRCASSLAQAGNTEAFFGQGTRLTVV.

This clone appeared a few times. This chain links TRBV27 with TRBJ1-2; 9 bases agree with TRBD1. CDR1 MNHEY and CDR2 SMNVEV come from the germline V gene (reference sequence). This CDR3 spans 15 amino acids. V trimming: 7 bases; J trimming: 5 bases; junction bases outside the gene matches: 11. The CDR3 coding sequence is TGTGCCAGCACTGCGTCCCGGGACAGGGAGTATGGCTACACCTTC. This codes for CASTASRDREYGYTF.

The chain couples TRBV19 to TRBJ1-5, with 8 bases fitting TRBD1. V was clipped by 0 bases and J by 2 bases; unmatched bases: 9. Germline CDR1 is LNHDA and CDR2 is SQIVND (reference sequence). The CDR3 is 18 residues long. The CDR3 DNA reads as TGTGCCAGTAGTATAGAGCGGACAGGGAGTTGGCGCAATCAGCCCCAGCATTTT. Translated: CASSIERTGSWRNQPQHF.

For the CDR3, the DNA is TGTGCCAGTAGAGCTACAGGGGGCTATGGCTACACCTTC. Its translation is CASRATGGYGYTF. This chain links TRBV19 with TRBJ1-2; the match to TRBD1 covers 8 bases. V was clipped by 6 bases and J by 4 bases; unmatched bases: 4. Germline V lookup: CDR1 LNHDA, CDR2 SQIVND (reference sequence). The length of the CDR3 is 13 residues.